The clone carrying this T cell receptor beta chain was picked up a small number of times. Generated by immunoSEQ multiplex PCR, the TCRdb table keeps only in-frame clones and is missing some. Here the sample spans 90,000 to 100,000 clones, about 85% being singletons. The sample comes from a study of blood T cell repertoires in COVID-19. Background on the study: Specimens from acute and convalescent COVID-19 originated in the United States, Italy and Spain.

Trimming took 0 bases from V and 2 from J; bases not matched to a gene: 5. The CDR3 is made up of 16 amino acids. Germline V gene sequence: CDR1 MRHNA, CDR2 SNTAGT. This chain uses TRBV6-4 with TRBJ2-3, with TRBD2 identical over 7 bases. This TCR was recovered from a human donor in a cohort sampled during active COVID-19. Material for sequencing was peripheral blood. In nucleotides, the CDR3 is TGTGCCAGCAGTGACTCGGAGCGGGGAACCACAGATACGCAGTATTTT. Amino acids: CASSDSERGTTDTQYF.